This entry lists 22 T cell receptor beta chains sequenced from one sample in a study of identical twins. TCRdb re-derived calls from the 5' RACE reads in MiXCR, one entry per CDR3 protein. The data contain roughly 220,000 distinct CDR3 sequences, approximately 7.1% of them seen just once; the ten biggest clones take up approximately 15%. These data are also associated with another study on T cells expressing NK-cell markers.

The source material was CD8+ T cells sorted from blood. Receptors were obtained from a woman aged 18-30 years in good health.

This clonotype has only a few counts. J is TRBJ2-2 and V is TRBV20-1; D gene ambiguous. Trimming pared 0 bases from V and 1 base from J, leaving 9 bases between. Germline CDR1 and CDR2: DFQATT and SNEGSKA (reference sequence). This CDR3 has 15 amino acids. The CDR3 is CSARDGVGNTGELFF. Written as DNA, the CDR3 is TGCAGTGCTAGAGATGGCGTCGGGAACACCGGGGAGCTGTTTTTT.

In its sample, this clonotype was seen many times. This chain connects TRBV6-1 to TRBJ2-2, with 10 bases lining up with TRBD2. Germline V CDR1 and CDR2: MNHNS, SASEGT. V gave up 7 bases and J gave up 8 bases; unmatched junction bases: 10. The CDR3 is made up of 15 amino acids. This chain's CDR3 is CASTRTSGPGGELFF. As DNA, the CDR3 is TGTGCCAGCACCCGGACTAGCGGTCCTGGGGGGGAGCTGTTTTTT.

This clonotype was observed at least ten times. The chain's CDR3 is CSAPPGQGISNQPQHF. CDR3 bases: TGCAGTGCCCCCCCCGGACAGGGGATTAGCAATCAGCCCCAGCATTTT. This chain links TRBV20-1 with TRBJ1-5, with TRBD1 matching over 9 bases. The length of the CDR3 is 16 residues. V was pared by 6 bases and J by 0 bases, with 9 bases of the junction left unmatched. CDR1 and CDR2 from the germline V gene are DFQATT and SNEGSKA (reference sequence).

The V call is TRBV2, the J call TRBJ2-7, with 11 bases identical to TRBD1. The CDR3 sequence is 18 residues long. Germline values: CDR1 SNHLY, CDR2 FYNNEI. The trim removed 7 bases at V and 5 bases at J, leaving 19 bases unmatched. CDR3 residues: CASNRGPGQGVITNEQYF. The CDR3 nucleotides are TGTGCCAGCAACCGTGGGCCGGGACAGGGGGTTATTACCAACGAGCAGTACTTC.

The chain carries TRBV30 and TRBJ2-2; D not certain. Trimming left V 1 base short and J 1 base short, with 7 bases between. Per germline, CDR1 GTSNPN and CDR2 SVGIG (reference sequence). The length of the CDR3 is 14 residues. The CDR3 DNA sequence: TGTGCCTGGAGTGACGGCCAGAACACCGGGGAGCTGTTTTTT. Protein product: CAWSDGQNTGELFF.

This clonotype was recorded many times. This chain connects TRBV12-3 or TRBV12-4 to TRBJ1-1; TRBD1 agrees at 8 bases. V lost 10 bases and J lost 4; bases outside the gene matches: 8. This CDR3 region has 13 residues. The CDR3 coding sequence is TGTGCCACAGACAGGGGCTCGGGCACTGAAGCTTTCTTT. Amino acids: CATDRGSGTEAFF.

There are many counts of this clonotype. The V gene is TRBV7-9, the J gene TRBJ2-7; 10 bases are shared with TRBD1. The CDR3 has 15 residues. The germline gives CDR1 SEHNR, CDR2 FQNEAQ (reference sequence). The ends lost 3 bases at V and 3 bases at J; junction bases unmatched: 5. The DNA for the CDR3 is TGTGCCAGCAGCTTCATGACAGGGGGCCTCTACGAGCAGTACTTC. This gives the protein CASSFMTGGLYEQYF.

The chain combines TRBV7-9 with TRBJ1-1, with D uncertain. The germline gives CDR1 SEHNR, CDR2 FQNEAQ (reference sequence). There are 12 residues in the CDR3. V dropped 5 bases and J dropped 6 bases, with 10 bases sitting between them. CDR3 nucleotides: TGTGCCAGCAGCCTCCGGCCCCCTGAAGCTTTCTTT. Amino acids: CASSLRPPEAFF.

The chain couples TRBV11-3 to TRBJ2-7, with TRBD1 matching 8 bases. Germline V gene data show CDR1 as SGHNT and CDR2 as YENEEA. The V and J ends lost 5 bases and 5 bases, in that order; junction bases with no gene match: 8. The CDR3 extends over 14 amino acids. The CDR3 bases are TGTGCCAGCAGCCGACAGGGGAGGACCAACGAGCAGTACTTC. Its translation: CASSRQGRTNEQYF.

This clonotype has a handful of counts. This chain connects TRBV29-1 to TRBJ1-1, with D unresolved. CDR1 is SQVTM, CDR2 ANQGSEA, per germline. Between the trimmed V and J ends, which lost 6 bases and 11 bases, there was a span of 13 bases. CDR3 length: 10 amino acids. The CDR3 nucleotides read TGCAGCGTCCTGGCTTCGGAGGCTTTCTTT. Amino acid sequence: CSVLASEAFF.

This clonotype was found once. J is TRBJ2-3 and V is TRBV9; D unresolved. The CDR3 is made up of 12 amino acids. The germline CDR1 and CDR2 sequences are SGDLS and YYNGEE. V was clipped by 0 bases and J by 6 bases, with 5 bases between them. This chain's CDR3 is CASSVERDTQYF. For the CDR3, the DNA is TGTGCCAGCAGCGTAGAACGGGATACGCAGTATTTT.

The genes are TRBV19 and TRBJ1-4; D remains ambiguous. V lost 3 bases and J 8 bases, leaving 10 bases between the germline ends. The germline V gene has CDR1 LNHDA and CDR2 SQIVND (reference sequence). The CDR3 sequence is 13 residues long. The CDR3 reads CASSILGPEKLFF. The CDR3, as DNA: TGTGCCAGTAGTATTCTAGGCCCGGAAAAACTGTTTTTT.

This clonotype was recorded a few times. V is TRBV27 and J is TRBJ1-2, with 7 positions matching TRBD1. Per germline, CDR1 MNHEY and CDR2 SMNVEV (reference sequence). The CDR3 is made up of 14 amino acids. The V gene end was trimmed by 4 bases and the J gene end by 4 bases; junction bases not matched to a gene: 6. The DNA of the CDR3 is TGTGCCAGCAGTTCCGCCCGGGACAGCTATGGCTACACCTTC. It codes for CASSSARDSYGYTF.

This clonotype came up many times. The chain is built from TRBV12-3 or TRBV12-4 and TRBJ2-1; D call uncertain. V shed 0 bases and J shed 10 bases, with 16 bases lying between them. The CDR3 covers 15 residues. DNA for the CDR3: TGTGCCAGCAGTTTAGCGGAGTTAGCTTCAGGCGAGCAGTTCTTC. Translation gives CASSLAELASGEQFF.

This clonotype was observed at least ten times. The chain links TRBV6-5 to TRBJ1-1; 7 bases agree with TRBD1. Germline values: CDR1 MNHEY, CDR2 SVGAGI. With 6 bases clipped from V and 4 bases from J, the junction kept 8 bases outside the gene matches. This CDR3 comprises 14 residues. In DNA form, the CDR3 reads TGTGCCAGCAGATTACAGGGGATGGGCACTGAAGCTTTCTTT. Translating it yields CASRLQGMGTEAFF.

The genes are TRBV6-2 or TRBV6-3 and TRBJ1-1; TRBD1 might be the D (6 bases). V lost 2 bases and J 4 bases, leaving 8 bases between the germline ends. CDR3 length: 13 amino acids. Germline CDR1 is MNHEY and CDR2 is SVGEGT. The CDR3 DNA follows: TGTGCCAGCAGTTACGGGGGCCGCACTGAAGCTTTCTTT. The encoded protein is CASSYGGRTEAFF.

This rearrangement joins TRBV7-9 to TRBJ2-7, with D perhaps TRBD1 (7 bases). Germline V gene lookup returns CDR1 SEHNR and CDR2 FQNEAQ (reference sequence). V was shortened by 6 bases and J by 3 bases, with 18 bases between the two germline ends. The CDR3 runs 15 residues. This CDR3 is CASRRDSGGSYEQYF. In DNA, the CDR3 is TGTGCCAGCAGGCGGGACAGTGGAGGCAGCTACGAGCAGTACTTC.

This clonotype was seen at least ten times. This chain connects TRBV5-1 to TRBJ1-1; D perhaps matches TRBD1 (6 bases). CDR3 length: 13 residues. Germline V gene sequence: CDR1 SGHRS, CDR2 YFSETQ. With 9 bases removed from V and 3 bases from J, the gap between germline ends came to 15 bases. DNA for the CDR3: TGCGCCACCTCACCCGAGGGGGACACTGAAGCTTTCTTT. This codes for CATSPEGDTEAFF.

This clonotype was counted many times. The rearrangement joins TRBV7-9 to TRBJ2-5; unclear D gene. V gave up 2 bases and J gave up 5 bases, with 12 bases separating them. CDR3 size: 14 residues. Germline-derived CDR1 and CDR2 are SEHNR and FQNEAQ (reference sequence). CDR3 in amino acids: CASSLSGYGETQYF. The CDR3 DNA reads as TGTGCCAGCAGCTTAAGTGGGTACGGCGAGACCCAGTACTTC.

This clonotype turned up a few times. The chain is built from TRBV5-1 and TRBJ2-2, with D unresolved. Trimming left V 7 bases short and J 4 bases short, with 8 bases between. CDR1 is SGHRS and CDR2 is YFSETQ in the germline V gene. The CDR3 is made up of 12 amino acids. CDR3 DNA: TGCGCCAGCCCTTCAGTCACCGGGGAGCTGTTTTTT. Amino acids: CASPSVTGELFF.

The genes are TRBV20-1 and TRBJ2-1; 8 nucleotides align to TRBD1. CDR1 and CDR2 (germline): DFQATT, SNEGSKA (reference sequence). The CDR3 is 17 residues long. The V and J ends lost 2 bases and 2 bases, in that order; junction bases with no gene match: 11. The CDR3 region is CSARPQVGQGTYNEQFF. In DNA, the CDR3 is TGCAGTGCTAGACCTCAGGTTGGACAGGGTACCTACAATGAGCAGTTCTTC.

The chain is built from TRBV6-1 and TRBJ2-7; TRBD2 matches at 8 bases. The CDR3 extends over 14 amino acids. CDR1 and CDR2 (germline): MNHNS, SASEGT. The ends lost 8 bases at V and 4 bases at J; junction bases unmatched: 10. Here the CDR3 reads CASHAGGPYYEQYF. The CDR3 DNA follows: TGTGCCAGCCATGCGGGAGGACCTTATTACGAGCAGTACTTC.